A selection of T cell receptor beta chains follows, all from one sample in a study of Graves' ophthalmopathy and Graves' hyperthyroidism. TCRdb re-analysed the multiplex PCR reads in MiXCR, keeping a single row per CDR3 protein. The table lists over a million distinct CDR3 sequences, less than 45% of them singletons, with roughly 10% in the top ten. Sequenced: peripheral blood or thyroid tissue (not recorded which). Every receptor here comes from an adult man with Graves' hyperthyroidism. The CDR3 runs from the conserved cysteine through the conserved F or W. A D gene is named only where the DNA matches it firmly. Clone size is shown for a subset of rows, as once, few, many or a class of expanded clone.

d_gene,abundance,j_gene,v_gene,CDR3nt,CDR3aa
NA,many,TRBJ2-7,TRBV7-3,TGTGCCAGCAGCTTGTACGGGGGTCTGGACGAGCAGTACTTC,CASSLYGGLDEQYF
NA,NA,TRBJ2-7,TRBV10-3,TGTGCCATCATTATGACCCCGGACTACGAGCAGTACTTC,CAIIMTPDYEQYF
TRBD2,few,TRBJ2-7,TRBV7-2,TGTGCCAGCAGCTTAACCGCCCTAGCGGGTTACTACGAGCAGTACTTC,CASSLTALAGYYEQYF
TRBD1,few,TRBJ2-7,TRBV4-3,TGCGCCAGCAGCCGAGGGACAGGTACACCCTCCTACGAGCAGTACTTC,CASSRGTGTPSYEQYF
NA,NA,TRBJ2-7,TRBV10-2,TGCGCCAGCAGTGCGGAAGCGGCGAACCCCTACGAGCAGTACTTC,CASSAEAANPYEQYF
TRBD1,many,TRBJ1-5,TRBV20-1,TGCAGTGCTGTGGACAGGCCCAATCAGCCCCAGCATTTT,CSAVDRPNQPQHF
NA,many,TRBJ1-4,TRBV14,TGTGCCAGCAGCCAGGGGGCAAGAGAAAAACTGTTTTTT,CASSQGAREKLFF
NA,many,TRBJ1-1,TRBV4-1,TGTGCCAGCAGCCAAGACAGGAGAAACACTGAAGCTTTCTTT,CASSQDRRNTEAFF
TRBD1,many,TRBJ1-6,TRBV29-1,TGCAGCGTCCGCCAAACAGGGGATTCACCCCTCCACTTT,CSVRQTGDSPLHF
NA,NA,TRBJ2-7,TRBV6-5,TGTGCCAGCAGTAAGCCCGGGACGTTAAACTACGAGCAGTACTTC,CASSKPGTLNYEQYF
NA,many,TRBJ2-2,TRBV10-3,TGTGCCATCACTACCACAGAGACCGGGGAGCTGTTTTTT,CAITTTETGELFF
NA,many,TRBJ1-6,TRBV5-1,TGCGCCAGCGCCCAATCCGTGGTCGATAATTCACCCCTCCACTTT,CASAQSVVDNSPLHF
NA,NA,TRBJ1-5,TRBV12-3/TRBV12-4,TGTGCCAGCAGTTTAGGAAATCGGGGCAATCAGCCCCAGCATTTT,CASSLGNRGNQPQHF
NA,many,TRBJ1-4,TRBV20-1,TGCAGTGCCATCGCTCGGCTTGCAACTAATGAAAAACTGTTTTTT,CSAIARLATNEKLFF
NA,many,TRBJ2-7,TRBV5-1,TGCGCCAGCAGCTTGGGCCTGATATACGAGCAGTACTTC,CASSLGLIYEQYF
NA,few,TRBJ2-2,TRBV10-2,TGCGCCAGCATACGTAATCTAGGGGAGCTGTTTTTT,CASIRNLGELFF
TRBD1,NA,TRBJ1-1,TRBV5-1,TGCGCCAGCAGCTTGGGGGACAGGGAGGCAGGCACTGAAGCTTTCTTT,CASSLGDREAGTEAFF
NA,NA,TRBJ1-2,TRBV13,TGTGCCAGCAGCCAAGATTGGGAGGGCTATGGCTACACCTTC,CASSQDWEGYGYTF
NA,NA,TRBJ2-3,TRBV12-3/TRBV12-4,TGTGCCAGCAGCCCGAGACAGGATGATACGCAGTATTTT,CASSPRQDDTQYF
NA,many,TRBJ1-1,TRBV29-1,TGCAGCAGTTATACAGGGCACACTGAAGCTTTCTTT,CSSYTGHTEAFF
NA,NA,TRBJ2-2,TRBV4-3,TGCGCCAGCAGCCAAGAGTCGCGGGGTACCGGGGAGCTGTTTTTT,CASSQESRGTGELFF
NA,many,TRBJ2-7,TRBV20-1,TGCAGTGCTAGAGATCCTAGCGTCTCCTACGAGCAGTACTTC,CSARDPSVSYEQYF
NA,NA,TRBJ1-1,TRBV5-1,TGCGCCAGCAGCTCCCAACTGGGACTAGCGGGCAGGGCGAACACTGAAGCTTTCTTT,CASSSQLGLAGRANTEAFF
TRBD1,many,TRBJ1-2,TRBV13,TGTGCCAGCAGGCCGACAGGGGCTTATGGCTACACCTTC,CASRPTGAYGYTF
TRBD2,NA,TRBJ2-5,TRBV27,TGTGCCAGCAGTTACACTAGCGGGAGGATGGAGACCCAGTACTTC,CASSYTSGRMETQYF
NA,few,TRBJ2-2,TRBV7-2,TGTGCCAGCAGCTTAGTTGACTCCGGGGAGCTGTTTTTT,CASSLVDSGELFF
NA,many,TRBJ2-6,TRBV2,TGTGCCAGCAGTGAAGCGGGAACAACTCTCTCTGGGGCCAACGTCCTGACTTTC,CASSEAGTTLSGANVLTF
NA,many,TRBJ2-7,TRBV7-8,TGTGCCAGCAGCTTAGGTAGCGCTCTATCCTACGAGCAGTACTTC,CASSLGSALSYEQYF
NA,few,TRBJ2-7,TRBV4-3,TGCGCCAGCAGCCCCTCGTCCCATAGACCCTACGAGCAGTACTTC,CASSPSSHRPYEQYF
TRBD1,NA,TRBJ1-3,TRBV29-1,TGCAGCGTTGAGCGACAGGGGGCCGCCTATGGAAACACCATATATTTT,CSVERQGAAYGNTIYF
NA,NA,TRBJ1-1,TRBV6-5,TGTCGCCAGTGGGGGGCCACTGAAGCTTTCTTT,CRQWGATEAFF
NA,few,TRBJ1-6,TRBV10-3,TGTGCCAGCAGTTACTATGCCGGGGGCCCTTCCTCCTATAATTCACCCCTCCACTTT,CASSYYAGGPSSYNSPLHF
NA,NA,TRBJ2-2,TRBV7-9,TGTGCCAGCAGCTTAGATGCGCTTCCGAACACCGGGGAGCTGTTTTTT,CASSLDALPNTGELFF
NA,NA,TRBJ1-3,TRBV7-6,TGTGCCAGCAGCGTTGACACCATATATTTT,CASSVDTIYF
NA,NA,TRBJ2-7,TRBV13,TGTGCCAGCAGCTTATGGCGGGACTCGTCTGAGCCAAACTACGAGCAGTACTTC,CASSLWRDSSEPNYEQYF
TRBD1,once,TRBJ1-2,TRBV25-1,TGTGCCAGCAGTGAGGGACGGGACAGGGGCAACTATGGCTACACCTTC,CASSEGRDRGNYGYTF
TRBD1,many,TRBJ2-7,TRBV19,TGTGCCAGTAGTATGGGACAGGAGACCCACTCCTACGAGCAGTACTTC,CASSMGQETHSYEQYF
NA,many,TRBJ2-2,TRBV7-2,TGTGCCAGCAGCTTAGGCAGGATGGACACCGGGGAGCTGTTTTTT,CASSLGRMDTGELFF
NA,NA,TRBJ2-2,TRBV29-1,TGCAGCGTTGAAGAAGTCAGTAGAACCGGGGAGCTGTTTTTT,CSVEEVSRTGELFF
TRBD2,NA,TRBJ2-5,TRBV7-2,TGTGCCAGCAGCTCACCGGGAGGAGTGGGAGAGACCCAGTACTTC,CASSSPGGVGETQYF
TRBD2,many,TRBJ2-5,TRBV6-2/TRBV6-3,TGTGCCAGCAGTCATCCTCTAGCGGGAGTGGAAGAGACCCAGTACTTC,CASSHPLAGVEETQYF
NA,NA,TRBJ1-1,TRBV5-8,TGTGCCAGCAGCTTGGGTCAGGGTAACTCTGAAGCTTTCTTT,CASSLGQGNSEAFF
NA,NA,TRBJ1-1,TRBV25-1,TGTGCCAGCAGTCCTCCGGGGAGAATCACTGAAGCTTTCTTT,CASSPPGRITEAFF
NA,NA,TRBJ2-7,TRBV19,TGTGCCAGTAGTGCTCACGGGACTGACGCCTCCTACGAGCAGTACTTC,CASSAHGTDASYEQYF